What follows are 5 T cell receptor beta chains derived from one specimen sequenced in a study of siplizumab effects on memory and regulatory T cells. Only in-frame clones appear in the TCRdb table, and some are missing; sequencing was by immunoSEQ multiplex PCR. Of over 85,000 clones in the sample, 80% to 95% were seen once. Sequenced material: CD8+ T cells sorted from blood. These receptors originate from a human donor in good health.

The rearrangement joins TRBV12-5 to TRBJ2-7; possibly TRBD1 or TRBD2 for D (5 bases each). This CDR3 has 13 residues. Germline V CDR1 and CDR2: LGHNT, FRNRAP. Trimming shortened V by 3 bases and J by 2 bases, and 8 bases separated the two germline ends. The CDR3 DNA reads TGTGCTAGTGGTTTCTCGGGACCCTACGAGCAGTACTTC. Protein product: CASGFSGPYEQYF.

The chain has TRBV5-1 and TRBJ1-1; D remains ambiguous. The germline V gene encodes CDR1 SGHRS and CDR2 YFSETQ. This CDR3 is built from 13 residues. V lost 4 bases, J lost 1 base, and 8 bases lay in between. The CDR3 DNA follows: TGCGCCAGCAGCCCGCCCGCGAACACTGAAGCTTTCTTT. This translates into CASSPPANTEAFF.

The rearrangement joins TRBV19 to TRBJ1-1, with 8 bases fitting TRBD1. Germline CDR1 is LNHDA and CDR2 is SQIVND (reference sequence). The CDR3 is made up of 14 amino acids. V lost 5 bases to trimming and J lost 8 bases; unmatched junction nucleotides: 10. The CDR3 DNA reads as TGTGCCAGTAGTGCCGGGACAGGAGATCCCGAAGCTTTCTTT. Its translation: CASSAGTGDPEAFF.

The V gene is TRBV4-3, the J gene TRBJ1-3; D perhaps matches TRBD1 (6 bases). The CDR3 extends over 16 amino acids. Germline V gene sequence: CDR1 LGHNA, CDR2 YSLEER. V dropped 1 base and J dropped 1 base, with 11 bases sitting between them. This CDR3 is CASSQGYRVSGNTIYF. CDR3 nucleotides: TGCGCCAGCAGCCAAGGATACAGGGTTTCTGGAAACACCATATATTTT.

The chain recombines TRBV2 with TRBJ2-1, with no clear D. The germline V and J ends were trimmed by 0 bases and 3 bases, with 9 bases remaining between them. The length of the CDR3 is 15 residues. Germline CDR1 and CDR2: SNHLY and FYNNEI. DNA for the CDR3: TGTGCCAGCAGTGAAGCCGTGCAGAACTACAATGAGCAGTTCTTC. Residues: CASSEAVQNYNEQFF.